These 18 T cell receptor beta chains share one sample of origin, sequenced in a study of a mutant IDH1 vaccine in newly diagnosed glioma. Documented time point: baseline, week 1 (first vaccination visit). Treatment here: pre-vaccination baseline after standard-of-care therapy. Profiling relied on immunoSEQ multiplex PCR, and the TCRdb table lists in-frame clones only, not all of them. The repertoire consists of 55,000 to 70,000 clones, with 65% to 90% occurring once and the leading ten covering 2.9%. The material was PBMCs, obtained from a glioma patient treated with radiotherapy, temozolomide or both. All receptors derive from a man aged 30-40 years with glioma.

This chain joins TRBV27 and TRBJ1-1, with 7 positions matching TRBD1. J gave up 7 bases and V 7 bases, and 21 bases lay outside the gene matches. Germline loops: CDR1 MNHEY, CDR2 SMNVEV (reference sequence). This CDR3 spans 17 amino acids. CDR3 sequence reads: CASIQTGVGLAMYEAFF. CDR3 coding DNA: TGTGCCAGCATCCAAACAGGGGTCGGCTTGGCAATGTATGAAGCTTTCTTT.

V and J are TRBV19 and TRBJ2-6; D is uncertain. This CDR3 region has 18 residues. V lost 4 bases to trimming and J lost 0 bases, with 16 bases between them. Germline CDR1 reads LNHDA; CDR2 reads SQIVND (reference sequence). CDR3 bases: TGTGCCAGTAGTACAATAGACATATCCCTCTCTGGGGCCAACGTCCTGACTTTC. This gives the protein CASSTIDISLSGANVLTF.

The chain is built from TRBV7-9 and TRBJ2-7; TRBD2 aligns across 7 bases. The germline CDR1 and CDR2 sequences are SEHNR and FQNEAQ (reference sequence). This CDR3 contains 17 residues. The J segment lost 1 base and the V segment lost 5 bases, leaving 14 bases of the junction unmatched. The CDR3 is CASSPNSGGGGSYEQYF. The CDR3 DNA follows: TGTGCCAGCAGCCCGAATTCGGGTGGGGGGGGATCCTACGAGCAGTACTTC.

This clone was recorded a few times. V gene TRBV11-3 combines with J gene TRBJ2-2; TRBD2 aligns across 9 bases. Germline V gives CDR1 SGHNT, CDR2 YENEEA. The CDR3 sequence is 14 residues long. Unmatched junction bases numbered 5, after V lost 6 bases and J lost 6 bases. CDR3: CASSLAGGSGELFF. In nucleotides, the CDR3 is TGTGCCAGCAGTCTCGCGGGGGGGTCCGGGGAGCTGTTTTTT.

CDR3 DNA: TGTGCCAGCAAGGCGGACAGGGCTGGAAACACCATATATTTT. Translation: CASKADRAGNTIYF. The chain is built from TRBV5-4 and TRBJ1-3; 8 bases line up with TRBD1. J was trimmed by 2 bases and V by 6 bases; bases with no gene match: 4. Germline loops: CDR1 SGHNT, CDR2 YYREEE (reference sequence). This CDR3 has 14 residues.

The V and J genes are TRBV5-5 and TRBJ2-7; a weak D match, TRBD1 (5 bases). The germline V gene encodes CDR1 SGHKS and CDR2 YYEKEE (reference sequence). Trimming left V 4 bases short and J 8 bases short, with 16 bases between. The CDR3 length is 13 residues. This chain's CDR3 is CASSPQPPGQQYF. In DNA form, the CDR3 reads TGTGCCAGCAGCCCGCAGCCCCCAGGGCAGCAGTACTTC.

This chain links TRBV5-5 with TRBJ1-1, with D unresolved. V lost 0 bases and J lost 0, with 6 bases in between. The CDR3 has 14 residues. In germline, CDR1 is SGHKS, CDR2 YYEKEE (reference sequence). Here the CDR3 reads CASSLGGVNTEAFF. Written as DNA, the CDR3 is TGTGCCAGCAGCTTGGGGGGAGTGAACACTGAAGCTTTCTTT. Full variable domain (remainder filled in from reference TRBV5-5 and TRBJ1-1): DAGVTQSPTHLIKTRGQQVTLRCSPISGHKSVSWYQQVLGQGPQFIFQYYEKEERGRGNFPDRFSARQFPNYSSELNVNALLLGDSALYLCASSLGGVNTEAFFGQGTRLTVV.

The gene calls are TRBV6-1 and TRBJ1-5; D not resolved. V lost 4 bases and J lost 3, with 10 bases in between. The germline gives CDR1 MNHNS, CDR2 SASEGT. The CDR3 sequence is 14 residues long. The CDR3 here is CASSVDTFNQPQHF. DNA of the CDR3: TGTGCCAGCAGTGTAGACACGTTCAATCAGCCCCAGCATTTT.

V and J are TRBV6-5 and TRBJ1-1; the match to TRBD1 covers 7 bases. CDR1 is MNHEY, CDR2 SVGAGI, per germline. V trimming: 5 bases; J trimming: 2 bases; junction bases outside the gene matches: 8. The CDR3 has 15 residues. The CDR3 protein is CASSTPGQRNTEAFF. CDR3 sequence (DNA): TGTGCCAGCAGTACTCCGGGACAGCGAAACACTGAAGCTTTCTTT.

The V call is TRBV19, the J call TRBJ1-2; possible D gene TRBD1, 6 bases. V was pared by 3 bases and J by 3 bases, with 17 bases between. Germline V gene lookup returns CDR1 LNHDA and CDR2 SQIVND (reference sequence). CDR3 size: 16 residues. CDR3 in amino acids: CASSIPRTGYDYGYTF. Here the CDR3 DNA reads TGTGCCAGTAGTATCCCCCGAACAGGGTACGACTATGGCTACACCTTC. Using reference TRBV19 and TRBJ1-2 for the parts outside the CDR3, the full variable domain is DGGITQSPKYLFRKEGQNVTLSCEQNLNHDAMYWYRQDPGQGLRLIYYSQIVNDFQKGDIAEGYSVSREKKESFPLTVTSAQKNPTAFYLCASSIPRTGYDYGYTFGSGTRLTVV.

This clone was seen a single time. The chain couples TRBV19 to TRBJ1-5, with 9 bases that match TRBD1. J lost 9 bases, V lost 3 bases, and 6 bases had no gene match. Per germline, CDR1 LNHDA and CDR2 SQIVND (reference sequence). The CDR3 covers 14 residues. Here the CDR3 reads CASSMGDRVSPQHF. CDR3 in DNA: TGTGCCAGTAGTATGGGGGACAGGGTTTCGCCCCAGCATTTT.

The chain joins TRBV2 to TRBJ1-5, with D maybe TRBD1 (5 bases). The CDR3 sequence is 13 residues long. Trimming took 7 bases from V and 4 from J, leaving 11 bases between them. Germline CDR1 is SNHLY and CDR2 is FYNNEI. DNA of the CDR3: TGTGCCAGCACCCGGGACTTTAATCAGCCCCAGCATTTT. Its protein is CASTRDFNQPQHF.

The V and J genes are TRBV2 and TRBJ2-7; 11 nucleotides align to TRBD1. The CDR3 spans 16 residues. V was pared by 4 bases and J by 1 base, with 6 bases of the junction left unmatched. The germline CDR1 and CDR2 sequences are SNHLY and FYNNEI. DNA for the CDR3: TGTGCCAGCAGTGGTCGGACAGGGGGCTTATCCTACGAGCAGTACTTC. Translated: CASSGRTGGLSYEQYF.

The J gene is TRBJ2-1, the V gene TRBV11-3, with D possibly called TRBD1 or TRBD2 (6 bases each). The V end was cut by 1 base, the J end by 0 bases, with 10 bases between. The CDR3 extends over 16 amino acids. Germline V lookup: CDR1 SGHNT, CDR2 YENEEA. As DNA, the CDR3 is TGTGCCAGCAGCTTAGGAGGAGGGGGCTCCTACAATGAGCAGTTCTTC. Amino acids: CASSLGGGGSYNEQFF.

This chain links TRBV5-1 with TRBJ1-4, with D perhaps matching TRBD1 (5 bases). Looked up from germline, CDR1 is SGHRS and CDR2 is YFSETQ. This CDR3 spans 14 amino acids. V was clipped by 3 bases and J by 8 bases, with 14 bases between them. The CDR3 bases are TGCGCCAGCAGCTCTGGGGGGAAGGGGGAAAAACTGTTTTTT. Translation gives CASSSGGKGEKLFF.

The chain couples TRBV9 to TRBJ1-2; no clear D. The CDR3 sequence is 13 residues long. Germline values: CDR1 SGDLS, CDR2 YYNGEE. Trimming removed 0 bases at V and 5 bases at J, with 8 bases between. The CDR3 reads CASSVVLGYGYTF. CDR3 nucleotide sequence: TGTGCCAGCAGCGTAGTTTTGGGGTATGGCTACACCTTC.

This chain uses TRBV11-2 with TRBJ1-4; D is undetermined. Looked up from germline, CDR1 is SGHAT and CDR2 is FQNNGV. Trimming removed 1 base at V and 3 bases at J, with 12 bases between. CDR3 length equals 16 residues. CDR3: CASSLGAGPSNEKLFF. The DNA for the CDR3 is TGTGCCAGCAGCTTAGGGGCGGGCCCGTCTAATGAAAAACTGTTTTTT.

V and J are TRBV7-9 and TRBJ1-5, with D possibly being TRBD1 (5 bases). Between the trimmed V and J ends, which lost 5 bases and 7 bases, there was a span of 15 bases. This CDR3 spans 14 amino acids. Per germline, CDR1 SEHNR and CDR2 FQNEAQ (reference sequence). CDR3 residues: CASSTSLDKQPQHF. As DNA, the CDR3 is TGTGCCAGCAGCACATCCTTGGACAAACAGCCCCAGCATTTT.